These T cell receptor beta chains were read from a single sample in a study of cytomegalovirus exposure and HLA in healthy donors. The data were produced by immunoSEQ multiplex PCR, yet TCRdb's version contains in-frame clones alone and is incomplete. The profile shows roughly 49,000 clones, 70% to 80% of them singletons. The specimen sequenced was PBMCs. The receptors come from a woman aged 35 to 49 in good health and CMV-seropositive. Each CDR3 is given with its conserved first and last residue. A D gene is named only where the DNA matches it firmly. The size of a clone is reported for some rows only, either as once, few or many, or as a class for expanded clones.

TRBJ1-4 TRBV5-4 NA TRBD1 CASSSQGREKLFF TGTGCCAGCAGCTCACAGGGGCGTGAAAAACTGTTTTTT
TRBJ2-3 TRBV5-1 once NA CASSWTGQDTQYF TGCGCCAGCAGCTGGACTGGACAGGATACGCAGTATTTT
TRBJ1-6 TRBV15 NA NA CATSNYRDITYNSPLHF TGTGCCACCAGCAACTACAGGGATATCACCTATAATTCACCCCTCCACTTT
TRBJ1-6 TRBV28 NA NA CASSETGRSPHF TGTGCCAGCAGCGAAACAGGGAGAAGTCCCCACTTT
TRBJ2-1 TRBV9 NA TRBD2 CASSVWASGGVPQFF TGTGCCAGCAGCGTATGGGCTAGCGGGGGGGTGCCGCAGTTCTTC
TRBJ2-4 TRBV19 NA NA CASTASQGSIQYF TGTGCCAGTACCGCTTCCCAGGGGTCCATTCAGTACTTC
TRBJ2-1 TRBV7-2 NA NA CASSFVEIPYNEQFF TGTGCCAGCAGCTTCGTCGAGATACCCTACAATGAGCAGTTCTTC
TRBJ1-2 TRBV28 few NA CASGRGGANYGYTF TGTGCCAGCGGTCGTGGGGGCGCTAACTATGGCTACACCTTC
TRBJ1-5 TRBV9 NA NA CASSVDGGAAQPQHF TGTGCCAGCAGCGTAGATGGGGGGGCAGCTCAGCCCCAGCATTTT
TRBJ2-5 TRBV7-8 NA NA CASSTGTTSFADQETQYF TGTGCCAGCAGTACCGGCACGACTAGTTTTGCCGACCAAGAGACCCAGTACTTC
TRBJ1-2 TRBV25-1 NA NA CASSEDSNYGYTF TGTGCCAGCAGTGAGGACAGTAACTATGGCTACACCTTC
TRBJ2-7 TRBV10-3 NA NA CAISSAGTPYEQYF TGTGCCATCAGCTCTGCCGGGACTCCCTACGAGCAGTACTTC
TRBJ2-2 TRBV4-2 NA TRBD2 CASSQGVVGGSTGELFF TGTGCCAGCAGCCAAGGGGTCGTCGGGGGGTCCACCGGGGAGCTGTTTTTT
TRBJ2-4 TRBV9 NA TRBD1 CASSADDQGDKNIQYF TGTGCCAGCAGCGCCGACGACCAGGGGGACAAAAACATTCAGTACTTC
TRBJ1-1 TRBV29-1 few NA CSVGGLSTEAFF TGCAGCGTTGGAGGACTGAGCACTGAAGCTTTCTTT
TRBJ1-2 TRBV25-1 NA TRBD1 CASSETYLTGGDGYTF TGTGCCAGCAGTGAAACCTACCTTACAGGGGGGGATGGCTACACCTTC
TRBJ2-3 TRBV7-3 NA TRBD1 CASSMDREDTQYF TGTGCCAGCAGCATGGACAGGGAGGATACGCAGTATTTT
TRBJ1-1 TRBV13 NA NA CASSLWAANTEAFF TGTGCCAGCAGCTTATGGGCAGCGAACACTGAAGCTTTCTTT
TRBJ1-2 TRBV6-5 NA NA CASSYSTLGPAEGYTF TGTGCCAGCAGTTACTCGACCCTGGGGCCGGCGGAAGGCTACACCTTC
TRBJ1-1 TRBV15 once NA CATSRDYRDNTEAFF TGTGCCACCAGCAGAGATTACAGAGACAACACTGAAGCTTTCTTT
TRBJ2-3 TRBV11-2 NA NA CASSLGRGSRPDTQYF TGTGCCAGCAGCTTAGGGCGCGGGTCGAGACCTGATACGCAGTATTTT
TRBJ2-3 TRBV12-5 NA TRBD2 CASGLTGGPDTQYF TGTGCTAGTGGTTTGACGGGGGGGCCAGATACGCAGTATTTT
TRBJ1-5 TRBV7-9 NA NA CASSEGSRDNQPQHF TGTGCCAGCAGCGAGGGGTCGAGGGACAACCAGCCCCAGCATTTT
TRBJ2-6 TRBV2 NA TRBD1 CASRSPGQGVGANVLTF TGTGCCAGCAGATCACCGGGACAGGGGGTCGGGGCCAACGTCCTGACTTTC
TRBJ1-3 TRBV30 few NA CAWSVGADGNTIYF TGTGCCTGGAGTGTAGGGGCAGATGGAAACACCATATATTTT
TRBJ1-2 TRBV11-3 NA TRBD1 CASSSPPYRGPYGYTF TGTGCCAGCAGCTCACCACCCTACAGGGGCCCCTATGGCTACACCTTC
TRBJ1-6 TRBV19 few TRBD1 CASTLDRNNSPLHF TGTGCCAGTACTCTGGACAGGAATAATTCACCCCTCCACTTT
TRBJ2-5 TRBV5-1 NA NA CASSLGTAGVETQYF TGCGCCAGCAGCTTAGGGACAGCGGGTGTCGAGACCCAGTACTTC
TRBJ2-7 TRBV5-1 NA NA CASSGLASYEQYF TGCGCCAGTTCCGGGCTAGCGTCCTACGAGCAGTACTTC
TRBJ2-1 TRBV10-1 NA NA CASSESTYGEQFF TGCGCCAGCAGTGAGTCCACCTACGGGGAGCAGTTCTTC
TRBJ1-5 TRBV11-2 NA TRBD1 CASSLARGRYSNQPQHF TGTGCCAGCAGCTTAGCGAGGGGGCGTTATAGCAATCAGCCCCAGCATTTT
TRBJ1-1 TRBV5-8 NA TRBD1 CASSFGQGRPTEAFF TGTGCCAGCAGCTTTGGACAGGGTCGGCCTACTGAAGCTTTCTTT
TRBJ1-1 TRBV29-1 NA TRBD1 CSVTTGTNTEAFF TGCAGCGTTACGACAGGGACAAACACTGAAGCTTTCTTT
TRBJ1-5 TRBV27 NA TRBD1 CASSLGQGASQPQHF TGTGCCAGCAGTTTGGGGCAGGGGGCAAGCCAGCCCCAGCATTTT
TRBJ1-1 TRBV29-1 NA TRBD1 CSVRTGTEAFF TGCAGCGTTCGGACAGGGACTGAAGCTTTCTTT
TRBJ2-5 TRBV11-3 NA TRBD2 CASSLGSSGGPIDF TGTGCCAGCAGCTTAGGTTCCAGCGGGGGGCCTATTGACTTC
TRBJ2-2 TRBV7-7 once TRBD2 CASSPGLAPTGELFF TGTGCCAGCAGCCCCGGACTAGCCCCGACCGGGGAGCTGTTTTTT